This TCR beta chain was obtained from a study of regulatory T cells in long-lasting Graves disease. The time point is: newly diagnosed GD, antithyroid drugs for less than 3 months. With RNA extracted from PBMCs as input, the TCR library was made. V shed 6 bases and J shed 1 base, with 9 bases lying between them. CDR3 length: 13 residues. For TCR beta, libraries came from iRepertoire HTBI primers and Arm-PCR of CDR3 regions. TCRdb recomputed calls from the multiplex PCR reads with MiXCR, one row per CDR3 protein. The sample carries over 500,000 distinct CDR3 sequences, 16% recorded once. Many counts were recorded for this clonotype. This sample was shared with a second study, whose subject was T cells in Graves' hyperthyroidism and ophthalmopathy. That paper notes: The study enrolled patients aged 18 to 65 with newly diagnosed hyperthyroidism of under 2 months' duration.

The chain links TRBV12-3 or TRBV12-4 to TRBJ2-5; either TRBD1 or TRBD2 may supply D (5 bases each). The clonotype was recovered from a man aged 18-30 years with Graves disease. The sequenced sample was peripheral blood mononuclear cells (PBMCs), obtained at new diagnosis, from a patient treated with antithyroid drugs. The CDR3 DNA follows: TGTGCCAGCAGCCCGGGACCCCAAGAGACCCAGTACTTC. Protein: CASSPGPQETQYF.